Listed below are T cell receptor beta chains from one sample, sequenced in a study of blood T cell repertoires in COVID-19. TCRdb's copy holds only in-frame clones and misses some; the assay was immunoSEQ multiplex PCR. The sample yields 300,000 to 400,000 clones, approximately 91% seen once. What was sequenced was peripheral blood. The receptors were gathered from a woman in her sixties or seventies with COVID-19, enrolled during active disease. The CDR3 runs from the conserved cysteine through the conserved F or W. D genes are given only for firm matches. The size entry is marked missing in some rows and otherwise reads once, few, many or a size class.

>TRBV11-2|once|TRBJ1-1|NA
CASSSPSGNTEAFF
TGTGCCAGCAGCTCGCCCTCCGGGAACACTGAAGCTTTCTTT
>TRBV5-1|NA|TRBJ1-2|NA
CASSGGDTNYGYTF
TGCGCCAGCAGCGGGGGGGACACTAACTATGGCTACACCTTC
>TRBV21-1|NA|TRBJ2-7|NA
CASSNYRSNSYEQYF
TGTGCCAGCAGCAATTACCGTAGCAACTCCTACGAGCAGTACTTC
>TRBV7-2|NA|TRBJ2-1|NA
CASSRRGADEQFF
TGTGCCAGCAGCCGTCGTGGGGCGGATGAGCAGTTCTTC
>TRBV11-2|NA|TRBJ2-7|NA
CASSLEEGQTYEQYF
TGTGCCAGCAGCTTAGAGGAGGGACAGACCTACGAGCAGTACTTC
>TRBV27|once|TRBJ2-1|TRBD2
CASSPRERGGNEQFF
TGTGCCAGCAGCCCCAGAGAGCGGGGGGGCAATGAGCAGTTCTTC
>TRBV7-6|few|TRBJ2-2|NA
CASSGARANTGELFF
TGTGCCAGCAGCGGAGCTCGAGCGAACACCGGGGAGCTGTTTTTT
>TRBV10-3|NA|TRBJ1-3|TRBD1
CAIKVGQGEASGNTIYF
TGTGCCATCAAAGTGGGACAGGGTGAGGCCTCTGGAAACACCATATATTTT
>TRBV12-3/TRBV12-4|NA|TRBJ2-1|NA
CASSFGRGPEQFF
TGTGCCAGCAGTTTCGGCCGTGGGCCTGAGCAGTTCTTC
>TRBV19|NA|TRBJ2-7|NA
CASSATGKGTYEQYF
TGTGCCAGTAGTGCTACAGGGAAAGGAACCTACGAGCAGTACTTC
>TRBV18|once|TRBJ1-1|NA
CASSPYQRDGEAFF
TGTGCCAGCTCACCCTATCAAAGAGACGGGGAAGCTTTCTTT
>TRBV7-7|few|TRBJ2-1|NA
CASSPIGGQGVQFF
TGTGCCAGCAGCCCAATCGGGGGTCAAGGGGTGCAGTTCTTC
>TRBV11-2|NA|TRBJ1-3|NA
CASSLDRPFYSGNTIYF
TGTGCCAGCAGCTTAGATCGCCCGTTCTACTCTGGAAACACCATATATTTT
>TRBV6-5|once|TRBJ1-1|NA
CASRREDTEAFF
TGTGCCAGCAGGAGAGAGGACACTGAAGCTTTCTTT
>TRBV12-5|NA|TRBJ1-1|NA
CASGKSGEVNTEAFF
TGTGCTAGTGGTAAATCCGGGGAGGTTAACACTGAAGCTTTCTTT
>TRBV29-1|NA|TRBJ1-2|TRBD1
CSVGQGAGGYTF
TGCAGCGTGGGACAGGGGGCGGGTGGCTACACCTTC
>TRBV6-2/TRBV6-3|NA|TRBJ2-3|TRBD1
CASSGQGNTDTQYF
TGTGCCAGCAGTGGACAGGGAAACACAGATACGCAGTATTTT
>TRBV30|NA|TRBJ1-1|NA
CAWSVLGRSEAFF
TGTGCCTGGAGTGTACTAGGTCGGTCTGAAGCTTTCTTT
>TRBV21-1|NA|TRBJ2-7|NA
CASSKEGTGGEPEQYF
TGTGCCAGCAGCAAAGAGGGGACAGGGGGCGAGCCGGAGCAGTACTTC
>TRBV18|NA|TRBJ2-7|NA
CASSPLQAFYEQYF
TGTGCCAGCTCACCACTCCAGGCATTCTACGAGCAGTACTTC
>TRBV4-1|NA|TRBJ1-4|NA
CASSHPGRGADEKLFF
TGCGCCAGCAGCCACCCCGGGCGGGGGGCTGATGAAAAACTGTTTTTT
>TRBV4-2|NA|TRBJ2-2|TRBD2
CASSQEGTSGANTGELFF
TGTGCCAGCAGCCAAGAAGGGACTAGCGGGGCGAACACCGGGGAGCTGTTTTTT
>TRBV4-1|NA|TRBJ1-2|NA
CASSQNSRNYGYTF
TGCGCCAGCAGCCAAAACTCTAGGAACTATGGCTACACCTTC
>TRBV6-2/TRBV6-3|once|TRBJ1-1|TRBD1
CASSRQGAYTEAFF
TGTGCCAGCAGTCGACAGGGAGCGTACACTGAAGCTTTCTTT
>TRBV7-3|NA|TRBJ2-3|NA
CASSRSSTDTQYF
TGTGCCAGCAGCCGGAGCTCCACAGATACGCAGTATTTT
>TRBV6-2/TRBV6-3|once|TRBJ1-2|TRBD1
CASSWTGDGYTF
TGTGCCAGCAGTTGGACAGGGGACGGCTACACCTTC
>TRBV29-1|NA|TRBJ1-1|NA
CSGYNRAVAEAFF
TGCAGCGGATATAACAGGGCCGTCGCTGAAGCTTTCTTT
>TRBV19|NA|TRBJ2-7|TRBD1
CASSMEGQGGYEQYF
TGTGCCAGTAGTATGGAGGGACAGGGGGGCTACGAGCAGTACTTC
>TRBV7-9|NA|TRBJ1-3|NA
CASSSSTDSSGNTIYF
TGTGCCAGCAGCTCTTCGACGGACAGCTCTGGAAACACCATATATTTT
>TRBV6-1|NA|TRBJ2-7|NA
CASSVAEVQYF
TGTGCCAGCAGTGTAGCTGAGGTGCAGTACTTC
>TRBV6-1|NA|TRBJ2-7|NA
CASSELEIYEQYF
TGTGCCAGCAGTGAACTGGAGATCTACGAGCAGTACTTC
>TRBV7-9|NA|TRBJ1-1|NA
CASSDETEAFF
TGTGCCAGCAGTGATGAGACTGAAGCTTTCTTT
>TRBV27|NA|TRBJ2-3|TRBD2
CAARGSPTDTQYF
TGTGCCGCGCGCGGGAGCCCCACAGATACGCAGTATTTT
>TRBV30|once|TRBJ1-4|TRBD1
CAWGDREKDEKLFF
TGTGCCTGGGGGGACAGGGAAAAGGATGAAAAACTGTTTTTT
>TRBV10-3|NA|TRBJ2-7|TRBD1
CAIMEEGTGPYEQYF
TGTGCCATCATGGAAGAGGGGACAGGCCCCTACGAGCAGTACTTC
>TRBV7-2|NA|TRBJ2-7|TRBD2
CASSSGTSGTYEQYF
TGTGCCAGCAGCTCCGGGACTAGCGGGACCTACGAGCAGTACTTC
>TRBV14|NA|TRBJ2-7|NA
CASSRHGISYEQYF
TGTGCCAGCAGCCGCCACGGGATTTCCTACGAGCAGTACTTC
>TRBV11-2|NA|TRBJ1-2|NA
CASSLEGATMIF
TGTGCCAGCAGCTTAGAAGGGGCAACGATGATATTC
>TRBV11-2|once|TRBJ1-3|TRBD1
CASSLDGQGRNTIYF
TGTGCCAGCAGCTTAGACGGACAGGGGAGAAACACCATATATTTT
>TRBV18|NA|TRBJ1-5|NA
CASHPSPQQGWIQPQHF
TGTGCCAGCCACCCCAGTCCCCAGCAGGGTTGGATTCAGCCCCAGCATTTT
>TRBV24-1|few|TRBJ2-1|TRBD1
CATSDLATGANEQFF
TGTGCCACCAGTGATTTGGCGACAGGGGCCAATGAGCAGTTCTTC
>TRBV11-2|NA|TRBJ2-7|TRBD1
CASSSNRGLSYEQYF
TGTGCCAGCAGCTCAAACAGGGGGCTCTCCTACGAGCAGTACTTC